Following are 21 T cell receptor beta chains from one sample sequenced in a study of regulatory T cells in long-lasting Graves disease. Documented time point: persistent/refractory GD, antithyroid drugs over 5 years with positive TRAb. RNA from PBMCs was the source of the TCR library. In building TCR beta libraries, iRepertoire HTBI primers were used together with Arm-PCR of CDR3 regions. TCRdb redid the calling of the multiplex PCR reads with MiXCR, one entry per CDR3 protein. The table shows about 460,000 distinct CDR3 sequences, with around a fifth occurring only once. Sequenced material: peripheral blood mononuclear cells (PBMCs), taken when the disease was refractory, from a patient treated with antithyroid drugs. All receptors come from a female donor with Graves disease.

This chain joins TRBV19 and TRBJ2-7, with 8 positions matching TRBD1. The germline V gene encodes CDR1 LNHDA and CDR2 SQIVND (reference sequence). The J segment lost 2 bases and the V segment lost 6 bases, leaving 9 bases of the junction unmatched. The CDR3 runs 15 residues. The CDR3 nucleotides are TGTGCCAGTAGCCTGGGACAGGCCAGCCCCTACGAGCAGTACTTC. Its translation: CASSLGQASPYEQYF. Complete variable domain (other parts from reference TRBV19 and TRBJ2-7): DGGITQSPKYLFRKEGQNVTLSCEQNLNHDAMYWYRQDPGQGLRLIYYSQIVNDFQKGDIAEGYSVSREKKESFPLTVTSAQKNPTAFYLCASSLGQASPYEQYFGPGTRLTVT.

Remarks on this clonotype: Given a much more abundant clone one base away, this may be a read error. The V and J genes are TRBV28 and TRBJ2-3; D ambiguous. The better agreement between TRBJ1-5 and the DNA end casts doubt on the J call. This CDR3 is built from 14 residues. From germline, CDR1 is MDHEN and CDR2 SYDVKM. CDR3 loop: CASSFVLGTDTQHF. CDR3 nucleotides: TGTGCCAGCAGTTTTGTCCTTGGCACAGATACGCAGCATTTT.

The V gene is TRBV7-2, the J gene TRBJ2-5; a weak D match, TRBD2 (5 bases). CDR1 and CDR2 from the germline V gene are SGHTA and FQGNSA. The V gene lost 6 bases and the J gene lost 2 bases, with 10 bases spanning the gap. CDR3 length equals 13 residues. The CDR3 DNA reads as TGTGCCAGCAGGTCTAGCCCACAAGAGACCCAGTACTTC. Protein sequence: CASRSSPQETQYF.

This clonotype was recorded at least ten times. This chain connects TRBV6-1 to TRBJ1-5, with 7 nucleotides matching TRBD1. Germline CDR1 is MNHNS and CDR2 is SASEGT. V gave up 6 bases and J gave up 1 base; unmatched junction bases: 12. The CDR3 sequence is 17 residues long. DNA for the CDR3: TGTGCCAGCAGAACGGCGACAGGGAGGGCCAGCAATCAGCCCCAGCATTTT. Protein: CASRTATGRASNQPQHF.

This clonotype was detected only a few times. The CDR3 bases are TGTGCCAGCAGTGATACCCCGTATGGTGGGGCTAGCTCCTACGAGCAGTACTTC. It specifies CASSDTPYGGASSYEQYF. This chain connects TRBV2 to TRBJ2-7; tentative D call: TRBD1 (5 bases). The V gene's germline CDR1 is SNHLY and CDR2 FYNNEI. The CDR3 contains 18 residues. V dropped 3 bases and J dropped 0 bases, with 21 bases sitting between them.

This clonotype has a count of ten or more. This chain connects TRBV28 to TRBJ2-5; D not certain. There are 13 residues in the CDR3. Per germline, CDR1 MDHEN and CDR2 SYDVKM. Trimming removed 5 bases at V and 2 bases at J, with 9 bases between. As DNA, the CDR3 is TGTGCCAGCAGTCCCCCCCAACAAGAGACCCAGTACTTC. Its translation: CASSPPQQETQYF.

The CDR3: CASSQDGLRSETQYF. CDR3 DNA: TGCGCCAGCAGCCAAGACGGGCTTAGGTCAGAGACCCAGTACTTC. The chain carries TRBV4-1 and TRBJ2-5; D is unclear. Germline-derived CDR1 and CDR2 are MGHRA and YSYEKL. The CDR3 is 15 residues long. Trimming removed 0 bases from V and 4 bases from J, with 12 bases in between.

A note on this clonotype: Given a much more abundant clone one base away, this may be a read error. V is TRBV12-3 or TRBV12-4 and J is TRBJ2-7; possibly TRBD1 for D (5 bases). V shed 1 base and J shed 6 bases, with 13 bases lying between them. The CDR3 spans 14 residues. In DNA form, the CDR3 reads TGTGCCAGCAGTTTAGACAGGCTATACTGCGAGCAGTACTTC. As protein: CASSLDRLYCEQYF.

V is TRBV4-3 and J is TRBJ2-3; D perhaps matches TRBD1 (6 bases). There are 12 residues in the CDR3. The germline V gene encodes CDR1 LGHNA and CDR2 YSLEER. V lost 5 bases, J lost 4 bases, and 7 bases lay in between. The CDR3 spells CASSKGADTQYF. CDR3 coding DNA: TGCGCCAGCAGCAAGGGGGCAGATACGCAGTATTTT.

Worth noting for this clonotype: Lacking the conserved final phenylalanine or tryptophan, this CDR3 likely reflects a read error. The rearrangement uses TRBV12-3 or TRBV12-4 and TRBJ2-3; D tentatively reads TRBD1 or TRBD2 (5 bases each). Trimming cost V 5 bases and J 2 bases, with 8 bases left between them. The CDR3 totals 13 residues. The CDR3 nucleotides are TGTGCCAGCAGTATGGGGGACACAGATACGCAGTATCTT. This encodes CASSMGDTDTQYL.

J is TRBJ2-3 and V is TRBV5-4; D remains unclear. Trimming pared 0 bases from V and 0 bases from J, leaving 8 bases between. This CDR3 region has 15 residues. Per the germline V gene, CDR1 is SGHNT and CDR2 is YYREEE (reference sequence). The DNA for the CDR3 is TGTGCCAGCAGCTTGGAGGCTCGTAGCACAGATACGCAGTATTTT. Residues: CASSLEARSTDTQYF.

The chain has TRBV5-5 and TRBJ1-4, with D maybe TRBD1 (6 bases). Germline V gene data show CDR1 as SGHKS and CDR2 as YYEKEE (reference sequence). The CDR3 covers 15 residues. The V gene lost 1 base and the J gene lost 5 bases, with 12 bases spanning the gap. CDR3: CASSLIGQLNEKLFF. DNA of the CDR3: TGTGCCAGCAGCTTGATCGGACAGCTGAATGAAAAACTGTTTTTT.

In this sample, this clonotype turned up many times. The chain links TRBV9 to TRBJ2-2, with a weak D call TRBD2 (7 bases). Germline CDR1 SGDLS, CDR2 YYNGEE. The CDR3 is 15 residues long. V gave up 3 bases and J gave up 0 bases, with 9 bases separating them. The DNA of the CDR3 is TGTGCCAGCAGCGCGGGGGGCGCGAACACCGGGGAGCTGTTTTTT. Encoded protein: CASSAGGANTGELFF.

Notes on this clonotype: Given a much more abundant clone one base away, this may be a read error. The chain recombines TRBV12-3 or TRBV12-4 with TRBJ1-1; tentative D call: TRBD1 (5 bases). This CDR3 is 14 amino acids long. CDR3 DNA: TGTGCCAGCATTTTAATAGAGACAGCAGCTGAAGCTTTCTTT. Its translation is CASILIETAAEAFF.

This clonotype was seen a single time. Just one base apart from a much larger clone, this may be a read error. No conserved phenylalanine or tryptophan is present at the end of the CDR3, so a read error is the likely explanation. The V call is TRBV11-3, the J call TRBJ2-2, with 7 bases fitting TRBD2. Trimming removed 2 bases from V and 3 bases from J; junction bases left unmatched: 3. Germline V lookup: CDR1 SGHNT, CDR2 YENEEA. This CDR3 contains 15 residues. CDR3: CASSLMGGDTGELFL. CDR3 nucleotide sequence: TGTGCCAGCAGCTTAATGGGGGGGGACACCGGGGAGCTGTTTCTT.

This chain joins TRBV11-2 and TRBJ2-7, with D perhaps given as TRBD1 or TRBD2 (5 bases each). The CDR3 runs to 14 residues. Between the trimmed V and J ends, which lost 5 bases and 2 bases, there was a span of 13 bases. Germline-derived CDR1 and CDR2 are SGHAT and FQNNGV. CDR3 coding DNA: TGTGCCAGCAGCAATCTGGGGGTTACCTACGAGCAGTACTTC. This codes for CASSNLGVTYEQYF.

At least ten counts were recorded for this clonotype. CDR3 bases: TGTGCCAGCAGCTTACGTGGGAACACTGAAGCTTTCTTT. Translated: CASSLRGNTEAFF. The chain employs TRBV7-2 and TRBJ1-1; unclear D gene. The CDR3 loop spans 13 amino acids. V was shortened by 2 bases and J by 1 base, with 5 bases between the two germline ends. CDR1 is SGHTA, CDR2 FQGNSA, per germline.

About this clonotype: A read error is possible here, since a much larger clone lies one base away. The chain joins TRBV6-2 or TRBV6-3 to TRBJ1-2; no clear D gene. The germline V gene encodes CDR1 MNHEY and CDR2 SVGEGT. The CDR3 length is 12 residues. The V and J ends lost 7 bases and 8 bases respectively, with 14 bases between them. DNA of the CDR3: TGTGCCAGCAACACTACGGACCTAGGCTACACCTTC. Translating it yields CASNTTDLGYTF.

This clonotype was counted a few times. The chain links TRBV7-9 to TRBJ1-4, with 7 nucleotides matching TRBD1. After removal of 5 bases from V and 4 bases from J, the junction contained 13 bases not matched to a gene. The CDR3 covers 17 residues. Germline V gene lookup returns CDR1 SEHNR and CDR2 FQNEAQ (reference sequence). The CDR3 DNA sequence: TGTGCCAGCAGCAACCGCCGGGACAGAGGATTTAATGAAAAACTGTTTTTT. This gives the protein CASSNRRDRGFNEKLFF.

This clonotype was recorded many times. The chain employs TRBV11-3 and TRBJ1-1; D unresolved. The germline gives CDR1 SGHNT, CDR2 YENEEA. The ends were cut back, 1 base at V and 11 bases at J, with 14 bases in the middle. CDR3 size: 13 residues. The CDR3 spells CASSLGFPNHAFF. The CDR3 DNA sequence: TGTGCCAGCAGCTTAGGCTTCCCCAACCACGCTTTCTTT.

The V call is TRBV5-1, the J call TRBJ2-7; 9 bases align to TRBD2. Trimming removed 3 bases from V and 3 bases from J; junction bases left unmatched: 10. This CDR3 spans 16 amino acids. Per the germline V gene, CDR1 is SGHRS and CDR2 is YFSETQ. The CDR3, as DNA: TGCGCCAGCAGCTGCATAGCGGGGGTAAACTTCTACGAGCAGTACTTC. It yields the protein CASSCIAGVNFYEQYF.